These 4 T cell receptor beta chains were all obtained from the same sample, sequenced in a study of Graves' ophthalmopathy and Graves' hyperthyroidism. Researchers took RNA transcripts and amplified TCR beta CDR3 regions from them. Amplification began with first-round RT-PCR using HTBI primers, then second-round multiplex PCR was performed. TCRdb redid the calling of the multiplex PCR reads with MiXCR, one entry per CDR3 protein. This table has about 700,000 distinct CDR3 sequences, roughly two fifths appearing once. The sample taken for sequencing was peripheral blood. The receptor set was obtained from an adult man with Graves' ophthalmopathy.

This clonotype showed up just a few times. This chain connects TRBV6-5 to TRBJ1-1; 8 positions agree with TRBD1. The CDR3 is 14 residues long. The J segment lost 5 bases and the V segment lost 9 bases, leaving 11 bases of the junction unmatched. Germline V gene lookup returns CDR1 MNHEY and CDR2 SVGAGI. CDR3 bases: TGTGCCAGTTCGGGACAGGTTCTTCGGACTGAAGCTTTCTTT. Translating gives CASSGQVLRTEAFF.

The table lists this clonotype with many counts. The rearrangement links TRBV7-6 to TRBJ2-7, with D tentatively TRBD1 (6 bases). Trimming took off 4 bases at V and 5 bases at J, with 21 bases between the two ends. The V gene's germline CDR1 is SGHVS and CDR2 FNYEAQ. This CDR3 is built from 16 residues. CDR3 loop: CASSSNRGRGFDEQYF. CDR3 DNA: TGTGCCAGCAGCTCCAATCGGGGAAGGGGGTTTGACGAGCAGTACTTC.

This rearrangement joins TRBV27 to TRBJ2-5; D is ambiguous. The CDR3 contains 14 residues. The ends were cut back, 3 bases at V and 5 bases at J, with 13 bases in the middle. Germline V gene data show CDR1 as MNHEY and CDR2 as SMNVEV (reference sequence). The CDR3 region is CASSFSPNPETQYF. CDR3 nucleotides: TGTGCCAGCAGTTTCAGCCCCAACCCGGAGACCCAGTACTTC.

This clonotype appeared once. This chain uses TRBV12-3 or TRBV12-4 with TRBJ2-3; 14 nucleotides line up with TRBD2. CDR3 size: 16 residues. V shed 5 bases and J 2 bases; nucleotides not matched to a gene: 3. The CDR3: CASSGTSGSHTDTQYF. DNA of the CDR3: TGTGCCAGCAGTGGGACTAGCGGGAGCCACACAGATACGCAGTATTTT.